The 3 T cell receptor beta chains given below trace back to one sample, sequenced in a study of Ad26.COV2.S vaccination and SARS-CoV-2 variants. Libraries were prepared by immunoSEQ multiplex PCR; TCRdb keeps only in-frame clonotypes and omits some of them. This sample has hundreds of thousands of clones, with about 90% found just once. The source material was peripheral blood, sampled after recovery from COVID-19. The receptors come from a human donor who had recovered from COVID-19.

The chain joins TRBV7-9 to TRBJ1-4; weak D call: TRBD1 (5 bases). The V end was cut by 1 base, the J end by 4 bases, with 7 bases between. There are 14 residues in the CDR3. CDR1 and CDR2 (germline): SEHNR, FQNEAQ (reference sequence). The CDR3 region is CASSLETVNEKLFF. Here the CDR3 DNA reads TGTGCCAGCAGCTTAGAGACAGTTAATGAAAAACTGTTTTTT.

This rearrangement joins TRBV5-1 to TRBJ2-5; perhaps TRBD1 as D (6 bases). The CDR3 is made up of 14 amino acids. Germline assignment: CDR1 SGHRS and CDR2 YFSETQ. The ends were cut back, 3 bases at V and 7 bases at J, with 16 bases in the middle. CDR3 in amino acids: CASSWGRLDATQYF. The CDR3 bases are TGCGCCAGCAGCTGGGGGCGTCTAGACGCGACCCAGTACTTC.

The rearrangement uses TRBV7-2 and TRBJ1-3, with D possibly being TRBD1 (5 bases). The CDR3 is made up of 14 amino acids. The ends were cut back, 6 bases at V and 2 bases at J, with 11 bases in the middle. Germline V lookup: CDR1 SGHTA, CDR2 FQGNSA. The CDR3 sequence is CASRPGETGNTIYF. In DNA form, the CDR3 reads TGTGCCAGCAGGCCGGGGGAAACTGGAAACACCATATATTTT.